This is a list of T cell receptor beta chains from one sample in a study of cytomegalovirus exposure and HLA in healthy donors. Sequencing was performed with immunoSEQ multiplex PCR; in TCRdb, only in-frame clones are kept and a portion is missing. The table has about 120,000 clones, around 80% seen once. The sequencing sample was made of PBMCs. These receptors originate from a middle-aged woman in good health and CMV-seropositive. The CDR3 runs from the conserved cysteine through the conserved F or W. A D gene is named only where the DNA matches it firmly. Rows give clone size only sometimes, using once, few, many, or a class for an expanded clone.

TGTGCCAGCAGTGAGTGGGACTATGCCGAGCAGTACTTC	CASSEWDYAEQYF	TRBD2	.	TRBJ2-7	TRBV2
TGCGCCAGCAGCTCGAAAGTCGCAGGGGGCACAGATACGCAGTATTTT	CASSSKVAGGTDTQYF	.	.	TRBJ2-3	TRBV5-1
TGTGCCAGTATGCCTTCTACAGGGGAAATCTGGAGTGGCTACACCTTC	CASMPSTGEIWSGYTF	TRBD1	.	TRBJ1-2	TRBV19
TGTGCCAGCAGTCCGGACAGGGGCAATCAGCCCCAGCATTTT	CASSPDRGNQPQHF	TRBD1	.	TRBJ1-5	TRBV2
TGCGCCAGCAGCCAAGCCGGGGACACCTACGAGCAGTACTTC	CASSQAGDTYEQYF	.	once	TRBJ2-7	TRBV4-1
TGTGCCACGGACGGGGGCGGCGGGAGGGGTTATGAGCAGTTCTTC	CATDGGGGRGYEQFF	TRBD2	.	TRBJ2-1	TRBV7-2
TGCGCCAGCAGCGTCGCTAGCGGGGGGTACAATGAGCAGTTCTTC	CASSVASGGYNEQFF	TRBD2	.	TRBJ2-1	TRBV10-2
TGTGCCACCAGCCGGGACAGGGGTTCGGATTCACCCCTCCACTTT	CATSRDRGSDSPLHF	TRBD1	.	TRBJ1-6	TRBV15
TGTGCCAGCAGCTTGAGGGGACAGGGCAATCAGCCCCAGCATTTT	CASSLRGQGNQPQHF	TRBD1	.	TRBJ1-5	TRBV5-6
TGTGCCAGCAGTGGACTACTAGCGGGGGGGCAGGAGCAGTTCTTC	CASSGLLAGGQEQFF	TRBD2	.	TRBJ2-1	TRBV2
TGTGCCAGCAGTGAACAGGCCTACTATGGCTACACCTTC	CASSEQAYYGYTF	.	.	TRBJ1-2	TRBV25-1
TGCGCCAGCAGCTTGTATGGGGAGGCTGGAAACACCATATATTTT	CASSLYGEAGNTIYF	.	.	TRBJ1-3	TRBV5-1
TGTGCCAGCAGTGCCGACAGGGGTTATCAGCCCCAGCATTTT	CASSADRGYQPQHF	TRBD1	.	TRBJ1-5	TRBV6-5
TGCGCCAGCAGCCTTGGGGGGGACAGGACGAGCTACGAGCAGTACTTC	CASSLGGDRTSYEQYF	.	once	TRBJ2-7	TRBV5-1
TGTGCCAGCAGCTTACCCGGGGTATCAGATACGCAGTATTTT	CASSLPGVSDTQYF	.	.	TRBJ2-3	TRBV11-1
TGCGCCAGCAGACCCCTTTCCCCACCGGGTCTAGGCACTGAAGCTTTCTTT	CASRPLSPPGLGTEAFF	.	once	TRBJ1-1	TRBV4-1
TGTGCCAGCAGCTTGGGAGGGACAGGGGCCAACGTCCTGACTTTC	CASSLGGTGANVLTF	.	.	TRBJ2-6	TRBV5-4
TGTGCCAGTAGTACCACGGGGGACAGGAACCCAGGGCGGTACTTC	CASSTTGDRNPGRYF	TRBD1	.	TRBJ2-7	TRBV19